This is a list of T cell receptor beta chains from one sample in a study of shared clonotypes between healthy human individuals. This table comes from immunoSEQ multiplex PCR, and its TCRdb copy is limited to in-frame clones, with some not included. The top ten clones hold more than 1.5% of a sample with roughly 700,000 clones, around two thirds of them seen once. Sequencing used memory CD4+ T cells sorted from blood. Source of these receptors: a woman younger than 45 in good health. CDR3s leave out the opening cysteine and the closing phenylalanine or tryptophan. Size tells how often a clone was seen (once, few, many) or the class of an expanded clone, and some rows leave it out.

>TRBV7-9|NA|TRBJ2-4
ASSLGDLLGANQY
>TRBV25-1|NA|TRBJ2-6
ASSEQGSGANVLT
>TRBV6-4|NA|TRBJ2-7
ASSDCPPGRPHSYEQY
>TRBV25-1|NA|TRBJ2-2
ASHDLAGEAGELF
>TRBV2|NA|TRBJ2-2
ASSGQGRTGELF
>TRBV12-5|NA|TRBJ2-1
ASGLVRDEQF
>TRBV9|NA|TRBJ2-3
AKTVPPGDTQY
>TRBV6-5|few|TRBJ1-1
ASSRPTGRAF
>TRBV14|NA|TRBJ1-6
ASSQEGRPNSPLH
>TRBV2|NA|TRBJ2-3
ASSYKPGADTQY
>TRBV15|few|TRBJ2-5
ATSREYAGRPQY
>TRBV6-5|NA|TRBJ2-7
ASTSLASDEQY
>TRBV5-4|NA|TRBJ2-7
ASSLPGHSYEQY
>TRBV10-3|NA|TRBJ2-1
AISEETSGSKDEQF
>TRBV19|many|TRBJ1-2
ATHAGGSRNYGYT
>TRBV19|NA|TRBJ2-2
ASSISTNTGELF
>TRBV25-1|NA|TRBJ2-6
ASSSGTGKDSGANVLT
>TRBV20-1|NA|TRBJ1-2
SANYGYT
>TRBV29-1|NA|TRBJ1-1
SVGTGGGVGTEAF